This T cell receptor beta chain was recorded in a study of blood T cells in healthy people across ages. Points from the study as a whole: Not knowing donor CMV status may have confounded expanded clonotype changes.

Then a second PCR, running about 6 to 12 cycles, was carried out with a sample-barcoded 5' primer and a J-beta primer mix. TCRdb itself ran the 5' RACE reads through MiXCR, one entry per CDR3 protein. This sample carries around 1,000,000 distinct CDR3 sequences, about 23% of them seen once, and the ten largest clones take approximately 0.71%. Details on this clonotype: Its antigen is unidentified.

The CDR3 length is 13 residues. The germline V gene encodes CDR1 SGHRS and CDR2 YFSETQ. Trimming took 3 bases from V and 4 from J, leaving 10 bases between them. A further study also used this sample, focusing on T cells of mothers and their children. As reported in that work: Nobody spotted any persistent microchimeric T cell clones.

The receptor's source is a girl between 2 and 10 years old in good health. This chain uses TRBV5-1 with TRBJ1-2; no reliable D call. Input material: blood. The CDR3 spells CASSWGQAYGYTF. CDR3 sequence (DNA): TGCGCCAGCAGCTGGGGTCAAGCCTATGGCTACACCTTC.